In its sample, the clone carrying this T cell receptor (beta chain) was seen once. What it binds is not known. Profiling relied on immunoSEQ multiplex PCR, and the TCRdb table lists in-frame clones only, not all of them. Of about 82,000 clones listed, roughly 90% were seen once; the top ten hold roughly 2%. The data derive from a study of OX40 agonist ivuxolimab in advanced cancers. Study-level points and caveats: What antigens the expanded peripheral T cells recognized was never established. Both blood CD4+ and CD8+ T cells showed clonal growth by week 6 at 0.1 to 3.0 mg/kg.

The receptor was derived from an adult with an advanced solid tumor such as melanoma, head and neck, liver or kidney cancer. The sequences come from CD4+ or CD8+ T cells sorted from blood, collected in a trial of the OX40 agonist ivuxolimab.

The chain's CDR3 is CASSYGPGTEAFF. For the CDR3, the DNA is TGTGCCAGCAGTTACGGACCAGGGACTGAAGCTTTCTTT. The chain employs TRBV6-5 and TRBJ1-1, with TRBD1 as a possible D gene (5 bases). The CDR3 has 13 amino acids. Germline CDR1 and CDR2: MNHEY and SVGAGI. V lost 2 bases and J lost 5, with 9 bases in between.